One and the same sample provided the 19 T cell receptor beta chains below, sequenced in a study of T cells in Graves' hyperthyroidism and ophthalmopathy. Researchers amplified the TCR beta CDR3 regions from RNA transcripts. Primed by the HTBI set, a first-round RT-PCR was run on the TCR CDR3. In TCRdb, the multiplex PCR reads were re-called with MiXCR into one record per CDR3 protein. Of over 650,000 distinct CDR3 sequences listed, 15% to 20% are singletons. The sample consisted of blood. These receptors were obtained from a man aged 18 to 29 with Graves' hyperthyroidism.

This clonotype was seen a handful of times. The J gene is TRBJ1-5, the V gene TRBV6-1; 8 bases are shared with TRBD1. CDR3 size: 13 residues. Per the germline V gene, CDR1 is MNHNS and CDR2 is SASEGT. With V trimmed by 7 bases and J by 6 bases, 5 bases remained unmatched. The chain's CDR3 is CASKQGGLQPQHF. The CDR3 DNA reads TGTGCCAGCAAACAGGGGGGTCTTCAGCCCCAGCATTTT.

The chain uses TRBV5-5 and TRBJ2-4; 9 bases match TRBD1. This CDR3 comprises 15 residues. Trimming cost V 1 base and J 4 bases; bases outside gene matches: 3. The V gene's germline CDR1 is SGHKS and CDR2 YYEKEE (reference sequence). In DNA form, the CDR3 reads TGTGCCAGCAGCTTGAGGGGACAGGGAAAAAACATTCAGTACTTC. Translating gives CASSLRGQGKNIQYF.

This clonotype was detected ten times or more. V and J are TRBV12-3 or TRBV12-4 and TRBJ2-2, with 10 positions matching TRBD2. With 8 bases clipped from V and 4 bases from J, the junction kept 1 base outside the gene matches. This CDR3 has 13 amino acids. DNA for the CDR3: TGTGCCAGCTTAGCGGGAGGCACCGGGGAGCTGTTTTTT. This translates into CASLAGGTGELFF.

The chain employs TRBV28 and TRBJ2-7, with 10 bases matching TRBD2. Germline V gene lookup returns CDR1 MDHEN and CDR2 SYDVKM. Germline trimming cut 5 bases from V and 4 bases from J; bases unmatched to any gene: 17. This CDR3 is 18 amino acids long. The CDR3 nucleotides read TGTGCCAGCAGTACCCCCCGGTCGGGACCTAGCGGGAGTTACGAGCAGTACTTC. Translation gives CASSTPRSGPSGSYEQYF.

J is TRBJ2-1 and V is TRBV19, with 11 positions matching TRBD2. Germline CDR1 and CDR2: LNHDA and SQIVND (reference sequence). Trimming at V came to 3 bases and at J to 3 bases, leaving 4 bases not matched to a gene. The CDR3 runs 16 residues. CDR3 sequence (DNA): TGTGCCAGTAGTATGACTAGCGGGGCGGGCTACAATGAGCAGTTCTTC. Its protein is CASSMTSGAGYNEQFF.

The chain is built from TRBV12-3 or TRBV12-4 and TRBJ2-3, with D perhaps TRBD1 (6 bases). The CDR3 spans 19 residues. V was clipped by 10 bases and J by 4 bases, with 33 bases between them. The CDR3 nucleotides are TGTGCCACCAAAGGGACAAAAGCCGCGACATCACGAAGCGCAGATACGCAGTATTTT. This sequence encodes CATKGTKAATSRSADTQYF.

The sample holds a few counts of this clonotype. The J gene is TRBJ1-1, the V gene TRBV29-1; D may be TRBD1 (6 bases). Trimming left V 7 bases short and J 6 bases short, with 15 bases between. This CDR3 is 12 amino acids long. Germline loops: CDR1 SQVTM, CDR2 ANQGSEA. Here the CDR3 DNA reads TGCAGCGCCTCGGACAGTCCCCCTGAAGCTTTCTTT. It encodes CSASDSPPEAFF.

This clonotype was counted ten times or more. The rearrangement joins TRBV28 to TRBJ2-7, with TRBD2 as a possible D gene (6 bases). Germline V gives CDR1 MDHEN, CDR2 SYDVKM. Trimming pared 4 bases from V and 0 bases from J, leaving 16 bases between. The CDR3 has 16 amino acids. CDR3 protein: CASSSPGGRSSYEQYF. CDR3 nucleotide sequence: TGTGCCAGCAGTTCCCCTGGAGGGAGGAGCTCCTACGAGCAGTACTTC.

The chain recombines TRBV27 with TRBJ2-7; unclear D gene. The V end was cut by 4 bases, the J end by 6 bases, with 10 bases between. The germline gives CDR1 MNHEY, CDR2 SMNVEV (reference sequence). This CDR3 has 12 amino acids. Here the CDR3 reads CASSSNLVEQYF. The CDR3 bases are TGTGCCAGCAGTTCAAACCTGGTCGAGCAGTACTTC.

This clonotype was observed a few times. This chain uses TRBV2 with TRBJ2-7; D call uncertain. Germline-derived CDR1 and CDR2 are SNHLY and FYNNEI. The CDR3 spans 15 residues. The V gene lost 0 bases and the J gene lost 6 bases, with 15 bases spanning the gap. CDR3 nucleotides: TGTGCCAGCAGTGAAGCAAGGCCCCCGTTAGGCGAGCAGTACTTC. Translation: CASSEARPPLGEQYF.

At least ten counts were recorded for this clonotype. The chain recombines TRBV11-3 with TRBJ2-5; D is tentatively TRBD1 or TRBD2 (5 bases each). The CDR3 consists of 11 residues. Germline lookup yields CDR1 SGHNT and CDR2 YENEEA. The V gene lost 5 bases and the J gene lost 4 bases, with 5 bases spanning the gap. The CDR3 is CASSGGETQYF. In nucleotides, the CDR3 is TGTGCCAGCAGCGGGGGAGAGACCCAGTACTTC.

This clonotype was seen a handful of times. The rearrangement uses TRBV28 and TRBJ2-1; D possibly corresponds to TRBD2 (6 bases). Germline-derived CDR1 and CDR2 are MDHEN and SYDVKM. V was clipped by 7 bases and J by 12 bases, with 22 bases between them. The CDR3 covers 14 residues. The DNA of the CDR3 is TGTGCCAGCAATTCAGGAGGGGCAGGTGGTGGGCAGTTCTTC. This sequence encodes CASNSGGAGGGQFF.

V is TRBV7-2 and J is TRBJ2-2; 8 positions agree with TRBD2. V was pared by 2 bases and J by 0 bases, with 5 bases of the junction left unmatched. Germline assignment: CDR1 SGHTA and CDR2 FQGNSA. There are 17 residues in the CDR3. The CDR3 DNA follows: TGTGCCAGCAGCTTACCGGGAGGGCCCACGAACACCGGGGAGCTGTTTTTT. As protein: CASSLPGGPTNTGELFF.

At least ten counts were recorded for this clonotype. The CDR3 here is CAWRGLGTPGANVLTF. CDR3 coding DNA: TGTGCCTGGAGGGGACTAGGTACTCCTGGGGCCAACGTCCTGACTTTC. This chain uses TRBV30 with TRBJ2-6; 8 nucleotides align to TRBD2. This CDR3 has 16 amino acids. Trimming took 3 bases from V and 2 from J; bases not matched to a gene: 6. Germline values: CDR1 GTSNPN, CDR2 SVGIG (reference sequence).

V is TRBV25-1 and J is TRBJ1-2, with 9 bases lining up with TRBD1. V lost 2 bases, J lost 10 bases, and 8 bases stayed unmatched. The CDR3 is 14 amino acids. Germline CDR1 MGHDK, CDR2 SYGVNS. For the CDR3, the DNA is TGTGCCAGCAGTGAAGAGGGACAGGGTAGGGACTACACCTTC. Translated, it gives CASSEEGQGRDYTF.

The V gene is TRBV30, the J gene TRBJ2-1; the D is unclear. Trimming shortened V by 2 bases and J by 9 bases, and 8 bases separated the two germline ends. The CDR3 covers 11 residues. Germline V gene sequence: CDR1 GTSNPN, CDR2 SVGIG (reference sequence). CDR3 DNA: TGTGCCTGGAGTTCTGGCGGTGAGCAGTTCTTC. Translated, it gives CAWSSGGEQFF.

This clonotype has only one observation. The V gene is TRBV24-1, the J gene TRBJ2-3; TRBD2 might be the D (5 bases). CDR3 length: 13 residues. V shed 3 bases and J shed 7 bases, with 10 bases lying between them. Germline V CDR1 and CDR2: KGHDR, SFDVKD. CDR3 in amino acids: CATSDPSGYTQYF. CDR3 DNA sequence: TGTGCCACCAGTGATCCCAGCGGATATACGCAGTATTTT.

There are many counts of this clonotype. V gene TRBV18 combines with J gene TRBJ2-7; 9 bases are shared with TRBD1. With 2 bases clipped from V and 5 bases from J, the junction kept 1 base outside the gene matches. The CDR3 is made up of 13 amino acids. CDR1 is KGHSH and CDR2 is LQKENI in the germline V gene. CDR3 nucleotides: TGTGCCAGCTCACCAGGGGACAGGGACGAGCAGTACTTC. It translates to CASSPGDRDEQYF. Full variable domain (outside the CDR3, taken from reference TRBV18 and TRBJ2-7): NAGVMQNPRHLVRRRGQEARLRCSPMKGHSHVYWYRQLPEEGLKFMVYLQKENIIDESGMPKERFSAEFPKEGPSILRIQQVVRGDSAAYFCASSPGDRDEQYFGPGTRLTVT.

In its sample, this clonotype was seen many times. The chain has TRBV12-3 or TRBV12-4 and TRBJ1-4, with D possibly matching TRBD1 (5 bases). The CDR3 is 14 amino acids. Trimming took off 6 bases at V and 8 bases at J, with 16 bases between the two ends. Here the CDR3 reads CASSARRGWEKLFF. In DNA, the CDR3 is TGTGCCAGCAGCGCGAGGAGGGGCTGGGAAAAACTGTTTTTT.